The present entry profiles one T cell receptor beta chain with its context. Its antigen is still unknown. This sample was taken from a study of T cells after yellow fever vaccination. The study's findings and limits: Overlap between CD4 and CD8 compartments was detected for a small share of clonotypes.

UMIs and a universal primer site were added when TCR cDNA was made by 5'RACE template switching. A single record per CDR3 protein comes from TCRdb applying MiXCR to the 5' RACE reads. The sample gives 500,000 to 550,000 distinct CDR3 sequences, 21% of which show up once; around 16% is in the top ten. This CDR3 has 14 residues. Germline values: CDR1 LNHNV, CDR2 YYDKDF (reference sequence). The V and J ends lost 3 bases and 0 bases respectively, with 3 bases between them. The gene calls are TRBV15 and TRBJ2-6; unclear D gene. Sequenced here: PBMCs, sampled less than 25 days after the first yellow fever vaccination. This sequence was found in a man aged 18 to 35 who received the YFV17D yellow fever vaccine. The CDR3 protein is CATSSPSGANVLTF. CDR3 DNA: TGTGCCACCAGCAGCCCCTCTGGGGCCAACGTCCTGACTTTC.